The 27 T cell receptor beta chains below were found in one sample sequenced in a study of blood T cells in healthy people across ages. Together with a sample-barcoded 5' primer, a J-beta primer mix was included in a second PCR lasting roughly 6 to 12 cycles. TCRdb re-analysed the 5' RACE reads in MiXCR, keeping a single row per CDR3 protein. The sample has approximately 820,000 distinct CDR3 sequences; under 55% are singletons. Material: blood. These receptors were taken from a man aged 55 to 70 in good health.

This clonotype was recorded many times. A read error is possible here, since a much larger clone lies one base away. The chain joins TRBV11-2 to TRBJ2-7, with D perhaps TRBD2 (5 bases). The V end lost 5 bases, the J end lost 0 bases, and 11 bases lay between the germline ends. From germline, CDR1 is SGHAT and CDR2 FQNNGV. The CDR3 contains 14 residues. Written as DNA, the CDR3 is TGTGCCAGCAGCGTCGTGGACTCCTCCTACGAGCAGTACTTC. Translating gives CASSVVDSSYEQYF.

The rearrangement uses TRBV4-1 and TRBJ2-7; a possible D gene is TRBD1 (6 bases). This CDR3 region has 15 residues. Germline values: CDR1 MGHRA, CDR2 YSYEKL. With 6 bases removed from V and 3 bases from J, the gap between germline ends came to 18 bases. CDR3 in amino acids: CASSPIAGTIYEQYF. Written as DNA, the CDR3 is TGCGCCAGCAGTCCCATCGCAGGGACAATCTACGAGCAGTACTTC.

CDR3 loop: CAIRPSGANVLTF. The CDR3 DNA reads as TGTGCCATCAGGCCTTCTGGGGCCAACGTCCTGACTTTC. J is TRBJ2-6 and V is TRBV15, with no clear D. The V gene lost 10 bases and the J gene lost 1 base, with 8 bases spanning the gap. The CDR3 is 13 amino acids. Germline V lookup: CDR1 LNHNV, CDR2 YYDKDF (reference sequence).

The chain combines TRBV6-1 with TRBJ1-5, with 10 bases matching TRBD1. The V gene end was trimmed by 3 bases and the J gene end by 5 bases; junction bases not matched to a gene: 4. Germline CDR1 and CDR2: MNHNS and SASEGT. The length of the CDR3 is 15 residues. The CDR3 spells CASSEKTGGYQPQHF. CDR3 nucleotide sequence: TGTGCCAGCAGTGAGAAGACAGGGGGCTATCAGCCCCAGCATTTT.

The chain couples TRBV20-1 to TRBJ2-2; the D is unclear. CDR1 is DFQATT, CDR2 SNEGSKA, per germline (reference sequence). The CDR3 consists of 15 residues. V was trimmed by 0 bases and J by 4 bases, leaving 12 bases between them. For the CDR3, the DNA is TGCAGTGCTAGAGACAGCCTTTTAAGCACCGGGGAGCTGTTTTTT. Protein sequence: CSARDSLLSTGELFF.

The rearrangement links TRBV6-2 or TRBV6-3 to TRBJ1-5, with D tentatively TRBD1 (5 bases). The germline V gene encodes CDR1 MNHEY and CDR2 SVGEGT. The CDR3 length is 16 residues. The V end was cut by 6 bases, the J end by 1 base, with 16 bases between. DNA for the CDR3: TGTGCCAGCAGCCGAGACGGGACTTTCAGCAATCAGCCCCAGCATTTT. Protein: CASSRDGTFSNQPQHF.

The gene calls are TRBV25-1 and TRBJ1-2; 7 bases match TRBD1. CDR1 and CDR2 from the germline V gene are MGHDK and SYGVNS. The CDR3 is made up of 15 amino acids. With V trimmed by 1 base and J by 4 bases, 6 bases remained unmatched. The CDR3 DNA sequence: TGTGCCAGCAGTGAATTCGGCGGGACAGTCTATGGCTACACCTTC. Protein product: CASSEFGGTVYGYTF.

V and J are TRBV14 and TRBJ2-5, with TRBD2 matching over 7 bases. J gave up 7 bases and V 3 bases, and 5 bases lay outside the gene matches. Germline CDR1 SGHDN, CDR2 FVKESK. The CDR3 length is 13 residues. As DNA, the CDR3 is TGTGCCAGCAGCCAGGGGACTACTGGGACCCAGTACTTC. Protein sequence: CASSQGTTGTQYF.

V usage is TRBV29-1 and J usage is TRBJ2-7; TRBD2 is a possible D gene (6 bases). The V end was cut by 5 bases, the J end by 1 base, with 15 bases between. The CDR3 contains 14 residues. Per the germline V gene, CDR1 is SQVTM and CDR2 is ANQGSEA. The CDR3 coding sequence is TGCAGCGTTCTTGGGCGGAGGGGATCCTACGAGCAGTACTTC. Translated, it gives CSVLGRRGSYEQYF.

The chain recombines TRBV12-3 or TRBV12-4 with TRBJ2-5; D may match TRBD1 or TRBD2 (5 bases each). The CDR3 extends over 16 amino acids. V was cut by 1 base and J by 7 bases, with 19 bases left in between. CDR3: CASSLEGDSRQATQYF. The CDR3 nucleotides are TGTGCCAGCAGTTTAGAGGGAGACAGTCGTCAGGCGACCCAGTACTTC.

The chain recombines TRBV7-2 with TRBJ1-2; weak D call: TRBD1 (6 bases). This CDR3 has 13 amino acids. V lost 5 bases and J 7 bases, leaving 14 bases between the germline ends. CDR1 SGHTA and CDR2 FQGNSA come from the germline V gene. The CDR3 sequence: CASSEIRQAGYTF. In DNA, the CDR3 is TGTGCCAGCAGCGAAATACGACAGGCTGGCTACACCTTC.

A few counts support this clonotype. CDR3 sequence: CASSLSGTFHAEAFF. The CDR3 nucleotides read TGTGCCAGCAGCCTCTCAGGGACTTTCCACGCTGAAGCTTTCTTT. J is TRBJ1-1 and V is TRBV7-9; possible D gene TRBD1, 5 bases. V lost 5 bases, J lost 6 bases, and 19 bases lay in between. CDR1 is SEHNR and CDR2 is FQNEAQ in the germline V gene (reference sequence). The CDR3 covers 15 residues.

In nucleotides, the CDR3 is TGTGCCAGCAAGACCTTTTTGGGGCAAGAGACCCAGTACTTC. Protein sequence: CASKTFLGQETQYF. This sequence joins TRBV6-5 and TRBJ2-5; D unresolved. In germline, CDR1 is MNHEY, CDR2 SVGAGI. The CDR3 covers 14 residues. Trimming took off 7 bases at V and 2 bases at J, with 14 bases between the two ends.

This clonotype was detected many times. V is TRBV30 and J is TRBJ2-7, with 12 bases identical to TRBD2. Germline values: CDR1 GTSNPN, CDR2 SVGIG (reference sequence). CDR3 length equals 16 residues. The J segment lost 0 bases and the V segment lost 1 base, leaving 4 bases of the junction unmatched. CDR3 region: CAWSGLAGAVSYEQYF. CDR3 DNA sequence: TGTGCCTGGAGTGGACTAGCGGGGGCCGTCTCCTACGAGCAGTACTTC. Looking up the rest from reference TRBV30 and TRBJ2-7 gives the full variable domain: SQTIHQWPATLVQPVGSPLSLECTVEGTSNPNLYWYRQAAGRGLQLLFYSVGIGQISSEVPQNLSASRPQDRQFILSSKKLLLSDSGFYLCAWSGLAGAVSYEQYFGPGTRLTVT.

This clonotype showed up just a few times. The genes are TRBV24-1 and TRBJ2-2, with a possible D match to TRBD1 (5 bases). Germline V lookup: CDR1 KGHDR, CDR2 SFDVKD. The CDR3 extends over 14 amino acids. Trimming took 5 bases from V and 2 from J, leaving 8 bases between them. CDR3 amino acids: CATSGTTNTGELFF. The CDR3 region has the DNA TGTGCCACCAGTGGGACAACTAACACCGGGGAGCTGTTTTTT.

In this sample, this clonotype turned up once. The V gene is TRBV5-1, the J gene TRBJ2-2; D ambiguous. The V end lost 3 bases, the J end lost 7 bases, and 16 bases lay between the germline ends. Germline CDR1 reads SGHRS; CDR2 reads YFSETQ. The CDR3 loop spans 15 amino acids. The CDR3 loop is CASSSDPENGGELFF. For the CDR3, the DNA is TGCGCCAGCAGCTCGGACCCGGAGAATGGCGGGGAGCTGTTTTTT.

This clonotype was counted a few times. The V and J genes are TRBV6-2 or TRBV6-3 and TRBJ2-1; TRBD2 agrees at 10 bases. This CDR3 is built from 16 residues. V was clipped by 0 bases and J by 5 bases; unmatched bases: 4. The germline V gene has CDR1 MNHEY and CDR2 SVGEGT. The CDR3 sequence is CASSYSPSGGNNEQFF. CDR3 sequence (DNA): TGTGCCAGCAGTTACTCGCCTAGCGGGGGAAACAATGAGCAGTTCTTC.

This clonotype was seen a handful of times. V usage is TRBV20-1 and J usage is TRBJ2-7, with 9 bases matching TRBD2. Germline CDR1 is DFQATT and CDR2 is SNEGSKA (reference sequence). This CDR3 region has 15 residues. Losses at the gene ends were 0 bases for V and 2 bases for J; bases not matched to a gene: 5. CDR3 sequence (DNA): TGCAGTGCTAGAGACGCTAGCGGGGCGACCTACGAGCAGTACTTC. This translates into CSARDASGATYEQYF.

CDR3 nucleotides: TGTGCCAGCAGTTTCACAGGGGGAAATGGCTACACCTTC. Its protein product is CASSFTGGNGYTF. This chain connects TRBV28 to TRBJ1-2; 8 bases line up with TRBD1. CDR1 MDHEN and CDR2 SYDVKM come from the germline V gene. Trimming took 3 bases from V and 6 from J; bases not matched to a gene: 3. The CDR3 has 13 residues.

This sequence joins TRBV7-9 and TRBJ2-4; TRBD1 matches at 9 bases. The closer fit of TRBJ2-7 to the DNA end suggests the J call may be wrong. CDR3 length: 14 residues. The V gene's germline CDR1 is SEHNR and CDR2 FQNEAQ (reference sequence). The CDR3 nucleotides are TGTGCCAGCAACCCGGGACAGGGCTTGGGCGAGCAGTACTTC. This codes for CASNPGQGLGEQYF.

The sample holds a few counts of this clonotype. The chain has TRBV5-5 and TRBJ2-1; TRBD1 agrees at 7 bases. Trimming took 6 bases from V and 5 from J; bases not matched to a gene: 11. CDR1 SGHKS and CDR2 YYEKEE come from the germline V gene (reference sequence). The CDR3 length is 15 residues. CDR3 coding DNA: TGTGCCAGCAACCTACTATACGACAGGGACAATGAGCAGTTCTTC. It specifies CASNLLYDRDNEQFF.

This clonotype came up a few times. The rearrangement links TRBV3-1 to TRBJ2-5, with 15 positions matching TRBD2. The CDR3 runs 19 residues. V was clipped by 5 bases and J by 4 bases; unmatched bases: 14. From germline, CDR1 is LGHDT and CDR2 YNNKEL (reference sequence). Written as DNA, the CDR3 is TGTGCCAGCAGCAGGCCCACGGGGACTAGCGGGGGGTATGGAGAGACCCAGTACTTC. This codes for CASSRPTGTSGGYGETQYF.

The J gene is TRBJ1-1, the V gene TRBV5-6, with D possibly matching TRBD1 (5 bases). CDR1 is SGHDT and CDR2 is YYEEEE in the germline V gene. The CDR3 runs 12 residues. V was trimmed by 5 bases and J by 11 bases, leaving 16 bases between them. This CDR3 is CASSHRQSEAFF. CDR3 DNA sequence: TGTGCCAGCAGTCACCGACAGAGCGAGGCTTTCTTT. Looking up the rest from reference TRBV5-6 and TRBJ1-1 gives the full variable domain: DAGVTQSPTHLIKTRGQQVTLRCSPKSGHDTVSWYQQALGQGPQFIFQYYEEEERQRGNFPDRFSGHQFPNYSSELNVNALLLGDSALYLCASSHRQSEAFFGQGTRLTVV.

The table lists this clonotype with a few counts. The chain carries TRBV7-2 and TRBJ1-6; D perhaps matches TRBD1 (6 bases). This CDR3 is 15 amino acids long. Germline V gene lookup returns CDR1 SGHTA and CDR2 FQGNSA. V was shortened by 7 bases and J by 7 bases, with 17 bases between the two germline ends. The CDR3, as DNA: TGTGCCAGCACCTTCTTCGGGACACTCAATTCACCCCTCCACTTT. Translation gives CASTFFGTLNSPLHF.

The chain combines TRBV29-1 with TRBJ2-5, with D hard to call. Looked up from germline, CDR1 is SQVTM and CDR2 is ANQGSEA. This CDR3 is 12 amino acids long. Trimming shortened V by 3 bases and J by 11 bases, and 16 bases separated the two germline ends. Here the CDR3 reads CSVEWGSEEQYF. In nucleotides, the CDR3 is TGCAGCGTTGAGTGGGGATCAGAGGAGCAGTACTTC. Full variable domain (rest looked up from reference TRBV29-1 and TRBJ2-5): SAVISQKPSRDICQRGTSLTIQCQVDSQVTMMFWYRQQPGQSLTLIATANQGSEATYESGFVIDKFPISRPNLTFSTLTVSNMSPEDSSIYLCSVEWGSEEQYFGPGTRLLVL.

The rearrangement joins TRBV7-2 to TRBJ1-4, with D unresolved. Between the trimmed V and J ends, which lost 1 base and 5 bases, there was a span of 14 bases. The CDR3 is 16 residues long. Germline-derived CDR1 and CDR2 are SGHTA and FQGNSA. The CDR3 DNA reads as TGTGCCAGCAGCTTAGTCGATGGGAGGACGAATGAAAAACTGTTTTTT. Protein: CASSLVDGRTNEKLFF.

The chain combines TRBV5-1 with TRBJ2-3, with no clear D. V lost 4 bases to trimming and J lost 2 bases, with 17 bases between them. The CDR3 sequence is 16 residues long. Germline CDR1 is SGHRS and CDR2 is YFSETQ. The CDR3: CASSVIGNRVTDTQYF. CDR3 nucleotides: TGCGCCAGCAGCGTGATTGGGAACAGAGTCACAGATACGCAGTATTTT.